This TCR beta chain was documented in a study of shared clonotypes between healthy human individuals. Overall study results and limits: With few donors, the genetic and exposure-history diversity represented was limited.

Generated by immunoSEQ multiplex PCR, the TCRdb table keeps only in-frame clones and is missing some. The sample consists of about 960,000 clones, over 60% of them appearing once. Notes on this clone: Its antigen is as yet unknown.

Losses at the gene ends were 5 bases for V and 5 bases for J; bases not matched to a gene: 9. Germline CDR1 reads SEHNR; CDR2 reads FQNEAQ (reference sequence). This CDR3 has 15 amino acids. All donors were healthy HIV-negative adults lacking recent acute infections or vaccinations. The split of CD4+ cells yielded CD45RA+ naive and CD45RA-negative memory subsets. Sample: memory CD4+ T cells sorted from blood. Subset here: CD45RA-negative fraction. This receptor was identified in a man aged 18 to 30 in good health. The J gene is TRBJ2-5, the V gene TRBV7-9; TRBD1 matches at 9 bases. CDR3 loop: CASSRLQGTGETQYF. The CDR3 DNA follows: TGTGCCAGCAGCCGACTACAGGGGACAGGGGAGACCCAGTACTTC.